This TCR beta chain was obtained from a study of blood T cell repertoires in COVID-19. V was cut by 5 bases and J by 7 bases, with 14 bases left in between. The germline V gene has CDR1 MNHEY and CDR2 SMNVEV (reference sequence). CDR3 length: 13 amino acids. Only in-frame clones appear in the TCRdb table, and some are missing; sequencing was by immunoSEQ multiplex PCR. The sample carries just over 90,000 clones, 90% recorded once. This clone was seen a handful of times. The clonotype originates from a human donor with active COVID-19. The donor label of this sample is uncertain. The material sequenced was peripheral blood. V usage is TRBV27 and J usage is TRBJ2-5; a weak D match, TRBD2 (5 bases). This chain's CDR3 is CASSPDYWGTQYF. The CDR3 DNA sequence: TGTGCCAGCAGTCCCGACTACTGGGGGACCCAGTACTTC.